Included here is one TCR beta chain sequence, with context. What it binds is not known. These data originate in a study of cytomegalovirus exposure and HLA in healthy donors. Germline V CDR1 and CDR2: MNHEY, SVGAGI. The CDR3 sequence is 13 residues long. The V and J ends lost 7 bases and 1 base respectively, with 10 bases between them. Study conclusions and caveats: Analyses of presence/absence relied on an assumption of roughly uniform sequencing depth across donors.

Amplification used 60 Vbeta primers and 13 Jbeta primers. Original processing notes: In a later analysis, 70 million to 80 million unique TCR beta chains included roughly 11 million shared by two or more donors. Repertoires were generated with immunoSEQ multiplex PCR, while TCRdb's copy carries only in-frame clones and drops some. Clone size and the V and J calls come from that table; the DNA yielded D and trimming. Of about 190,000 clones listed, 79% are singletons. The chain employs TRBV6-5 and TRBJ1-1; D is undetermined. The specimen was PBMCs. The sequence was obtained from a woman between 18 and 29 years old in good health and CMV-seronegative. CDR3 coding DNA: TGTGCCAGCACCTATACGGGGAACACTGAAGCTTTCTTT. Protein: CASTYTGNTEAFF.